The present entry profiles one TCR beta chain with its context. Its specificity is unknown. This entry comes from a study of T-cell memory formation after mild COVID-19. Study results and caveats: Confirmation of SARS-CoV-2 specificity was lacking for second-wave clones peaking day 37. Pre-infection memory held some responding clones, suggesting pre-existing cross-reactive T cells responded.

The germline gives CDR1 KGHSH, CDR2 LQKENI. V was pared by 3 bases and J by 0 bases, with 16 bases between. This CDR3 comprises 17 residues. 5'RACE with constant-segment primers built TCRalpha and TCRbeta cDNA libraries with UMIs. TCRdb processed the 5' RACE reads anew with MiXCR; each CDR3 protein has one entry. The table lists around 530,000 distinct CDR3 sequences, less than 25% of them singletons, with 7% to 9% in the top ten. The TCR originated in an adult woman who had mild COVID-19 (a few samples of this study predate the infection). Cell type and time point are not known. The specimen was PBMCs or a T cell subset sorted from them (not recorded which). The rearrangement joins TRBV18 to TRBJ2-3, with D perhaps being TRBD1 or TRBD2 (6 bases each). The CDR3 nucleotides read TGTGCCAGCTCACCGCGTCCCGGGGGCCCGAGCACAGATACGCAGTATTTT. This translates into CASSPRPGGPSTDTQYF.